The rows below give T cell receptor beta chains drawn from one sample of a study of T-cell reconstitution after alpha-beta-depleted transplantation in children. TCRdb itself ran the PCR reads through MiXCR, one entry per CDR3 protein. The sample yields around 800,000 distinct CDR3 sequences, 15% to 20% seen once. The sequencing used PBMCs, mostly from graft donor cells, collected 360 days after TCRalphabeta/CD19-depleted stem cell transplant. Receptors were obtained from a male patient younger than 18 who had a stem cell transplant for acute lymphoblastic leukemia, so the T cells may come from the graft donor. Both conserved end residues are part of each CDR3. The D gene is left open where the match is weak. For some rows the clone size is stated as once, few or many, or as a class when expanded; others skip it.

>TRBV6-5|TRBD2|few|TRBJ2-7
TGTGCCAGCAGTTACGGGACTAGGCCCTACGAGCAGTACTTC
CASSYGTRPYEQYF
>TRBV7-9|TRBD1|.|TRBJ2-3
TGTGCCAGCAGCTCGACAGGGACCCTGTCTACGCAGTATTTT
CASSSTGTLSTQYF
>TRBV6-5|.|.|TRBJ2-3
TGTGCCAGCAGTTACCGGTTTTGGTGGGAATGGGCAGATACGCAGTATTTT
CASSYRFWWEWADTQYF
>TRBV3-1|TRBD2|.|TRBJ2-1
TGTGCCAGCAGCCACGGAGGGCTAGCGGCCAGGAGCTCCTACAATGAGCAGTTCTTC
CASSHGGLAARSSYNEQFF
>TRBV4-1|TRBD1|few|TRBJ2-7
TGCGCCAGCAGCCAAGGTACAGGGGAAAAGGTCTCCTACGAGCAGTACTTC
CASSQGTGEKVSYEQYF
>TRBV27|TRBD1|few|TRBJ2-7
TGTGCCAGCAGTTTCGGGACAGGTGTCTCCTACGAGCAGTACTTC
CASSFGTGVSYEQYF
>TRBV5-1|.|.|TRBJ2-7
TGCGCCAGCAGGGTGAAGGACTACGAGCAGTACTTC
CASRVKDYEQYF
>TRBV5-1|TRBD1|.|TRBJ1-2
TGCGCCAGCAGCCACCAGGGGGGGGTGGACTATGGCTACACCTTC
CASSHQGGVDYGYTF
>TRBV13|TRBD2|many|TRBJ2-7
TGTGCCAGCAGCTTAGCAGGCGGGACTAGCGGGTACGAGCAGTACTTC
CASSLAGGTSGYEQYF
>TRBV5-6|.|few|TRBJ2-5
TGTGCCAGCAGCTTGAGCGGCGGCCAGTACTTC
CASSLSGGQYF
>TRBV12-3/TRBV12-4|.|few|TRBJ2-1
TGTGCCAGCAGCTCGACCCTCCTGGGCGGATCCTACAATGAGCAGTTCTTC
CASSSTLLGGSYNEQFF
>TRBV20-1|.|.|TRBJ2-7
TGCAGTGCCAACGAAGACAGGAACGAGCAGTACTTC
CSANEDRNEQYF
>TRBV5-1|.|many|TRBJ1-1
TGCGCCAGCAGCTTGGACAGGGTGGGGAACACTGAAGCTTTCTTT
CASSLDRVGNTEAFF
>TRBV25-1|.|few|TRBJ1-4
TGTGCCAGCAGTGATAGAGGACGGACTTATAATGAAAAACTGTTTTTT
CASSDRGRTYNEKLFF
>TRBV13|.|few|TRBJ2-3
TGTGCCAGCAGCCGCTTCCCGGGACGGACATCAGATACGCAGTATTTT
CASSRFPGRTSDTQYF
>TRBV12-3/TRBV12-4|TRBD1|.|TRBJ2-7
TGTGCCAGCAGTTCCGGGACAGGGGTAGTTTCCCACGAGCAGTACTTC
CASSSGTGVVSHEQYF
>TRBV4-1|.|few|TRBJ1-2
TGCGCCACCGGGGGGTTTCTGAGCTACACCTTC
CATGGFLSYTF
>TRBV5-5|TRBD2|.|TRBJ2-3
TGTGCCAGCAGCTTGGTACTAGCGGGAGGGTGGACAGATACGCAGTATTTT
CASSLVLAGGWTDTQYF
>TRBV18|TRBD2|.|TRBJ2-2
TGTGCCAGCTCACCACGGTTGACTAGCGGGAAATACACCGGGGAGCTGTTTTTT
CASSPRLTSGKYTGELFF
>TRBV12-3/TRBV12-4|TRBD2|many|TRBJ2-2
TGTGCCAGCAGTTTCGGGCGGGAGGTGGTCACCGGGGAGCTGTTTTTT
CASSFGREVVTGELFF
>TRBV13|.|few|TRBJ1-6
TGTGCCAGCAGGCCCGGGGCTGGGAATTCACCCCTCCACTTT
CASRPGAGNSPLHF
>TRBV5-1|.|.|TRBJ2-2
TGCGCCAGTACTCTAGCGACTACGAACACCGGGGAGCTGTTTTTT
CASTLATTNTGELFF
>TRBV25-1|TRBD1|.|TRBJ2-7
TGTGCCAGCAGTGGCCTTCGGCAGGGGGCGGATGAGCAGTACTTC
CASSGLRQGADEQYF
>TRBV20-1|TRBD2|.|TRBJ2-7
TGCAGTGCTTCGACTAGCGAGAAACGGGAGCAGTACTTC
CSASTSEKREQYF
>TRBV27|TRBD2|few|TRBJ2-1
TGTGCCAGCAGTTTAGGGACTAGCGGGACTTACTCCTACAATGAGCAGTTCTTC
CASSLGTSGTYSYNEQFF
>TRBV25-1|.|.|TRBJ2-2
TGTGCCAGCAGTGAATATCCCCCAGGAACGGGTACCGGGGAGCTGTTTTTT
CASSEYPPGTGTGELFF
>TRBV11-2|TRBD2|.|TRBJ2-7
TGTGCCAGCAGCTTAGGTTTCTGGAGGACTAGTGGGACCGAGCAGTACTTC
CASSLGFWRTSGTEQYF
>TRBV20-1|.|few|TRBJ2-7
TGCAGTGCCAGGGACTCCTCCGCCTACGCGCAGTACTTC
CSARDSSAYAQYF
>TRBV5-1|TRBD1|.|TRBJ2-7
TGCGCCAGCAGCGTGGGACAGGGGTTCGCTGACGAGCAGTACTTC
CASSVGQGFADEQYF
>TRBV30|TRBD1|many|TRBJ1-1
TGTGCCTGGAGCGATGGGACAGGCGCTGTTATGAACACTGAAGCTTTCTTT
CAWSDGTGAVMNTEAFF
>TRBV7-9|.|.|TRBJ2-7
TGTGCCAGCAGGTCCCTTAGGTCCTACGAGCAGTACTTC
CASRSLRSYEQYF
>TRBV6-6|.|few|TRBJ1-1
TGTGCCAGCCCCCGGGGGACTGAAGCTTTCTTT
CASPRGTEAFF
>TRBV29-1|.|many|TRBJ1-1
TGCAGCGTTGAAAGGGGTACCACTGAAGCTTTCTTT
CSVERGTTEAFF
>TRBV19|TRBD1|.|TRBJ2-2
TGTGCCAGTAGTGCATTTCGGACAGGGAACACCGGGGAGCTGTTTTTT
CASSAFRTGNTGELFF
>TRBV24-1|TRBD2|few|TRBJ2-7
TGTGCCACCAGTGATCGTCAGGGAGGGTCCTACGAGCAGTACTTC
CATSDRQGGSYEQYF
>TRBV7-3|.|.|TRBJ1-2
TGTGCCAGCAGCCTCGACCCTTTCTATGGCTACACCTTC
CASSLDPFYGYTF
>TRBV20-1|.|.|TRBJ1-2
TGCAGTGCCCGACACGGGCGGGAATATGGCTACACCTTC
CSARHGREYGYTF
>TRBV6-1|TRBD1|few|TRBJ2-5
TGTGCCAGCAGGAGGACAGGGGGATCCCAAGAGACCCAGTACTTC
CASRRTGGSQETQYF
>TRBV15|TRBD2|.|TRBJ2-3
TGTGCCACCAGCAGGGGAGGGATAGCGGGAGCCACAGATACGCAGTATTTT
CATSRGGIAGATDTQYF
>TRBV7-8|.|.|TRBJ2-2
TGTGCCAGCAGCTTAGGCGACGCGGGCACCGGGGAGCTGTTTTTT
CASSLGDAGTGELFF
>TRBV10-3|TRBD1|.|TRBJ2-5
TGTGCCATCAGAAGACAGGGGTTGAAGACCCAGTACTTC
CAIRRQGLKTQYF
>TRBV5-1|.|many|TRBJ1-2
TGCGCCAGCAGCTTGGGGACGGCTAACTATGGCTACACCTTC
CASSLGTANYGYTF
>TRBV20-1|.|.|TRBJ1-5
TGCAGTGCTAGAGAACAGCCCAATCAGCCCCAGCATTTT
CSAREQPNQPQHF
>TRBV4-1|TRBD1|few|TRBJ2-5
TGCGCCAGCAGCCACCCACAGGGGGGTCGGCAGACCCAGTACTTC
CASSHPQGGRQTQYF
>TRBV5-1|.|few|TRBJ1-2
TGCGCCAGCAGCTCACGGGGGGGAGCTAACTATGGCTACACCTTC
CASSSRGGANYGYTF
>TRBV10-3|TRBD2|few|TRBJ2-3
TGTGCCATCAGTGAGTCCGGGGGACTAGCGGGAAATACGCAGTATTTT
CAISESGGLAGNTQYF
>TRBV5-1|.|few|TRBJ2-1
TGCGCCAGCTCCGCAGAGGGGCCCAAGTCCCCTTACAATGAGCAGTTCTTC
CASSAEGPKSPYNEQFF
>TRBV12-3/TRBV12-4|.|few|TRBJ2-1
TGTGCCAGCAGTTTAAGGACTGTCGTTTACAATGAGCAGTTCTTC
CASSLRTVVYNEQFF